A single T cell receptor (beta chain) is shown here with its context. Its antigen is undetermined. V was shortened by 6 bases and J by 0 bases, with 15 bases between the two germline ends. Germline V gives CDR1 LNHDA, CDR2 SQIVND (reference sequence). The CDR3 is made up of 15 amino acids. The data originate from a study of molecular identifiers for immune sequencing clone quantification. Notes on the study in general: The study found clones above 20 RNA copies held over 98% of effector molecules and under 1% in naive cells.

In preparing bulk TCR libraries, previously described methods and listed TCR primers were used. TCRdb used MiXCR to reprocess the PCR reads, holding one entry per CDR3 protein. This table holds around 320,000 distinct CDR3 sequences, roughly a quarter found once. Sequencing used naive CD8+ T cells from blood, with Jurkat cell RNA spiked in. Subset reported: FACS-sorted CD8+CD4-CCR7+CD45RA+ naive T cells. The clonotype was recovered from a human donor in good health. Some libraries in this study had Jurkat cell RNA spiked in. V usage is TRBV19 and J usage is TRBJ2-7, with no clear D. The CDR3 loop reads CASRRRVMPSYEQYF. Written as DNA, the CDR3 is TGTGCCAGTAGGAGACGGGTCATGCCCTCCTACGAGCAGTACTTC.